The 29 T cell receptor beta chains presented below share a single source sample, sequenced in a study of blood T cell repertoires in COVID-19. Data came from immunoSEQ multiplex PCR; TCRdb stores just in-frame clones and leaves some out. This sample has 380,000 or so clones; around 92% occur once, and the top ten carry about 1.2%. The sequencing sample was made of peripheral blood. The receptors come from a man in his forties with acute or convalescent COVID-19.

The chain has TRBV7-3 and TRBJ2-1, with D perhaps TRBD1 (5 bases). The V end lost 2 bases, the J end lost 2 bases, and 10 bases lay between the germline ends. The germline V gene has CDR1 SGHTA and CDR2 FQGTGA. The CDR3 is 15 residues long. CDR3 region: CASSLAGSPYNEQFF. CDR3 in DNA: TGTGCCAGCAGCTTAGCAGGGTCTCCCTACAATGAGCAGTTCTTC.

CDR3 sequence reads: CASSLYVGANQPQHF. The CDR3 nucleotides are TGTGCCAGCAGCTTATACGTTGGGGCAAATCAGCCCCAGCATTTT. The chain has TRBV7-8 and TRBJ1-5; possible D gene TRBD1, 5 bases. CDR1 SGHVS and CDR2 FQNEAQ come from the germline V gene. The V end was cut by 2 bases, the J end by 4 bases, with 12 bases between. The CDR3 runs to 15 residues.

V is TRBV27 and J is TRBJ1-2, with TRBD1 as a possible D gene (5 bases). CDR3 length equals 13 residues. Trimming stripped 3 bases from V and 3 bases from J, with 8 bases between. Germline values: CDR1 MNHEY, CDR2 SMNVEV (reference sequence). In nucleotides, the CDR3 is TGTGCCAGCAGTTTTGGGGGGGACTATGGCTACACCTTC. The encoded protein is CASSFGGDYGYTF.

This clone was counted once. The rearrangement uses TRBV30 and TRBJ2-2, with D possibly TRBD2 on 5 matching bases. The germline V and J ends were trimmed by 4 bases and 0 bases, with 12 bases remaining between them. Per germline, CDR1 GTSNPN and CDR2 SVGIG (reference sequence). This CDR3 has 15 residues. CDR3 bases: TGTGCCTGGATGGGCAAACTAGCGAACACCGGGGAGCTGTTTTTT. This translates into CAWMGKLANTGELFF.

The genes are TRBV19 and TRBJ2-3, with 9 bases that match TRBD1. There are 17 residues in the CDR3. From germline, CDR1 is LNHDA and CDR2 SQIVND (reference sequence). V was pared by 2 bases and J by 1 base, with 7 bases of the junction left unmatched. For the CDR3, the DNA is TGTGCCAGTAGTATACGATTGAGGGACAGGGGCACAGATACGCAGTATTTT. Translating gives CASSIRLRDRGTDTQYF.

A few counts support this clone. J is TRBJ2-2 and V is TRBV6-6, with D hard to call. Germline-derived CDR1 and CDR2 are MNHNY and SVGAGI (reference sequence). The CDR3 length is 15 residues. Trimming pared 2 bases from V and 2 bases from J, leaving 9 bases between. CDR3 sequence: CASSYTSPNTGELFF. CDR3 DNA sequence: TGTGCCAGCAGTTACACTTCTCCAAACACCGGGGAGCTGTTTTTT.

The chain is built from TRBV6-2 or TRBV6-3 and TRBJ1-5; no clear D gene. Looked up from germline, CDR1 is MNHEY and CDR2 is SVGEGT. V gave up 5 bases and J gave up 4 bases, with 9 bases separating them. CDR3 length: 13 amino acids. The CDR3, as DNA: TGTGCCAGCAGTACAACGACAAATCAGCCCCAGCATTTT. Translated: CASSTTTNQPQHF.

V gene TRBV6-5 combines with J gene TRBJ2-7; D is possibly TRBD1 (6 bases). V lost 6 bases, J lost 3 bases, and 9 bases lay in between. CDR1 is MNHEY, CDR2 SVGAGI, per germline. This CDR3 has 12 amino acids. CDR3 residues: CASRLTGYEQYF. CDR3 coding DNA: TGTGCCAGCAGGTTGACAGGCTACGAGCAGTACTTC.

Note on this clone: This is likely a read error, given that the CDR3 carries no conserved phenylalanine or tryptophan at its end. The DNA is omitted, as the CDR3 cannot be located on it reliably, and the CDR3 follows TCRdb's listing. The J gene is TRBJ1-2, the V gene TRBV3-1 (or the pseudogene TRBV3-2); the DNA was not compared with TRBD1, the D call given in the table. The CDR3 numbers 10 amino acids, ends counted. Germline V gene data show CDR1 as LGHDT and CDR2 as YNNKEL (reference sequence). CDR3 residues: CASSQDRGLA.

Here the CDR3 DNA reads TGCAGTGCTAGTGTGTCAGGGGACGAATTTGGCGAGCAGTACTTC. Protein product: CSASVSGDEFGEQYF. The chain combines TRBV20-1 with TRBJ2-7, with TRBD1 as a possible D gene (6 bases). V lost 3 bases and J lost 6, with 21 bases in between. The CDR3 spans 15 residues. Germline assignment: CDR1 DFQATT and CDR2 SNEGSKA (reference sequence).

This clone occurred once. The genes are TRBV7-9 and TRBJ2-2; 8 positions agree with TRBD2. The CDR3 length is 14 residues. Trimming at V came to 5 bases and at J to 5 bases, leaving 4 bases not matched to a gene. Germline V gives CDR1 SEHNR, CDR2 FQNEAQ (reference sequence). CDR3 in amino acids: CASSPGGFTGELFF. CDR3 nucleotides: TGTGCCAGCAGCCCGGGGGGGTTTACCGGGGAGCTGTTTTTT.

This clone appeared a single time. V usage is TRBV2 and J usage is TRBJ2-7; 12 nucleotides agree with TRBD1. Germline CDR1 and CDR2: SNHLY and FYNNEI. The V gene end was trimmed by 7 bases and the J gene end by 9 bases; junction bases not matched to a gene: 16. This CDR3 has 16 amino acids. The CDR3: CASNQMRGQGAPGQYF. DNA for the CDR3: TGTGCCAGCAATCAAATGCGGGGACAGGGGGCGCCGGGGCAGTACTTC.

This clone occurred a few times. The chain combines TRBV29-1 with TRBJ1-5; TRBD1 agrees at 7 bases. Germline V gene data show CDR1 as SQVTM and CDR2 as ANQGSEA. The V gene end was trimmed by 0 bases and the J gene end by 6 bases; junction bases not matched to a gene: 5. The CDR3 loop spans 14 amino acids. The CDR3 protein is CSVEDQGGGQPQHF. DNA of the CDR3: TGCAGCGTTGAAGATCAGGGGGGAGGTCAGCCCCAGCATTTT.

The V call is TRBV6-5, the J call TRBJ1-2; 7 positions match TRBD1. V lost 10 bases and J lost 4; bases outside the gene matches: 12. The V gene's germline CDR1 is MNHEY and CDR2 SVGAGI. The CDR3 has 14 amino acids. The CDR3 loop is CATHRTGGSYGYTF. The DNA of the CDR3 is TGTGCCACCCACCGGACAGGAGGTTCCTATGGCTACACCTTC.

This chain uses TRBV5-5 with TRBJ1-3; possible D gene TRBD1, 5 bases. The CDR3 consists of 15 residues. The V gene lost 4 bases and the J gene lost 0 bases, with 11 bases spanning the gap. Per the germline V gene, CDR1 is SGHKS and CDR2 is YYEKEE (reference sequence). CDR3 loop: CASSAGRFSGNTIYF. The CDR3 region has the DNA TGTGCCAGCAGCGCGGGACGGTTCTCTGGAAACACCATATATTTT.

The chain links TRBV7-6 to TRBJ2-7; 11 bases agree with TRBD1. Trimming cost V 1 base and J 3 bases; bases outside gene matches: 2. Germline CDR1 SGHVS, CDR2 FNYEAQ. The CDR3 contains 15 residues. CDR3 residues: CASSLDGTGGYEQYF. The CDR3 DNA reads as TGTGCCAGCAGCTTAGATGGGACAGGGGGCTACGAGCAGTACTTC.

The V call is TRBV9, the J call TRBJ1-1; D is undetermined. Germline CDR1 SGDLS, CDR2 YYNGEE. The V gene lost 4 bases and the J gene lost 4 bases, with 11 bases spanning the gap. The CDR3 is 13 residues long. The CDR3 spells CASSPQAGTEAFF. The CDR3 DNA sequence: TGTGCCAGCAGCCCTCAGGCGGGCACTGAAGCTTTCTTT.

The CDR3 here is CASSDSYYNEQFF. CDR3 nucleotides: TGTGCCAGTAGTGATTCCTATTACAATGAGCAGTTCTTC. The J gene is TRBJ2-1, the V gene TRBV19; D uncertain. V lost 5 bases and J 4 bases, leaving 9 bases between the germline ends. The CDR3 runs to 13 residues. CDR1 and CDR2 from the germline V gene are LNHDA and SQIVND (reference sequence). The full variable domain, its missing parts supplied by reference TRBV19 and TRBJ2-1, is DGGITQSPKYLFRKEGQNVTLSCEQNLNHDAMYWYRQDPGQGLRLIYYSQIVNDFQKGDIAEGYSVSREKKESFPLTVTSAQKNPTAFYLCASSDSYYNEQFFGPGTRLTVL.

The V call is TRBV14, the J call TRBJ1-1; a possible D gene is TRBD1 (5 bases). This CDR3 region has 13 residues. V shed 0 bases and J shed 10 bases, with 12 bases lying between them. Per germline, CDR1 SGHDN and CDR2 FVKESK. CDR3 DNA: TGTGCCAGCAGCCAAGATCGTTCAAGGGGAGCTTTCTTT. This sequence encodes CASSQDRSRGAFF.

The chain carries TRBV7-3 and TRBJ2-7; 7 nucleotides agree with TRBD1. Germline V CDR1 and CDR2: SGHTA, FQGTGA. Trimming cost V 5 bases and J 1 base; bases outside gene matches: 5. The CDR3 has 14 amino acids. In DNA, the CDR3 is TGTGCCAGCAGCCATTCAGGGGGTTCCTACGAGCAGTACTTC. Its translation: CASSHSGGSYEQYF. The full variable domain, its missing parts supplied by reference TRBV7-3 and TRBJ2-7, is GAGVSQTPSNKVTEKGKYVELRCDPISGHTALYWYRQSLGQGPEFLIYFQGTGAADDSGLPNDRFFAVRPEGSVSTLKIQRTERGDSAVYLCASSHSGGSYEQYFGPGTRLTVT.

The rearrangement uses TRBV9 and TRBJ2-7, with D hard to call. CDR3 size: 17 residues. V was pared by 9 bases and J by 0 bases, with 25 bases between. Germline V gene lookup returns CDR1 SGDLS and CDR2 YYNGEE. The CDR3 DNA sequence: TGTGCCATCCGACCGATTAGTGGGCTGTCGAGCTCCTACGAGCAGTACTTC. It is translated as CAIRPISGLSSSYEQYF.

This clone has only one observation. The chain joins TRBV29-1 to TRBJ1-3, with D maybe TRBD1 (5 bases). The CDR3 consists of 17 residues. Trimming removed 7 bases from V and 0 bases from J, with 22 bases in between. CDR1 is SQVTM, CDR2 ANQGSEA, per germline. DNA for the CDR3: TGCAGCGCCTACCTTGTTACCGACGGACACTCTGGAAACACCATATATTTT. The encoded protein is CSAYLVTDGHSGNTIYF. Combining the CDR3 with reference TRBV29-1 and TRBJ1-3 gives the whole variable domain SAVISQKPSRDICQRGTSLTIQCQVDSQVTMMFWYRQQPGQSLTLIATANQGSEATYESGFVIDKFPISRPNLTFSTLTVSNMSPEDSSIYLCSAYLVTDGHSGNTIYFGEGSWLTVV.

V gene TRBV21-1 combines with J gene TRBJ1-6; TRBD1 is the table's D call and was not checked against the DNA. TRBV21-1 is marked as a pseudogene. The CDR3 spans 14 residues. CDR3 DNA: TGTGCCAGCAGCAGGGACAGGGTATATTCACCCCTCCACTTT. The encoded protein is CASSRDRVYSPLHF.

The chain employs TRBV6-4 and TRBJ1-1; 9 bases map to TRBD1. Germline V gene lookup returns CDR1 MRHNA and CDR2 SNTAGT. The CDR3 has 18 amino acids. V was pared by 8 bases and J by 0 bases, with 16 bases of the junction left unmatched. CDR3 DNA: TGTGCCAGCTCCTCTCAGCCGTTGGGACAGGGACTGAACACTGAAGCTTTCTTT. This encodes CASSSQPLGQGLNTEAFF.

J is TRBJ1-1 and V is TRBV4-1, with 7 bases aligning to TRBD1. Losses at the gene ends were 4 bases for V and 4 bases for J; bases not matched to a gene: 12. This CDR3 spans 16 amino acids. Looked up from germline, CDR1 is MGHRA and CDR2 is YSYEKL. This chain's CDR3 is CASSRQGRVDGTEAFF. The CDR3 DNA is TGCGCCAGCAGCCGACAGGGACGAGTGGATGGCACTGAAGCTTTCTTT.

The chain links TRBV5-1 to TRBJ1-6; D not certain. V lost 0 bases and J lost 2, with 21 bases in between. This CDR3 is 20 amino acids long. Germline loops: CDR1 SGHRS, CDR2 YFSETQ. The CDR3 DNA reads TGCGCCAGCAGCTTGGACTACCCGATCCCACAAGGCGCCTATAATTCACCCCTCCACTTT. This translates into CASSLDYPIPQGAYNSPLHF. The full variable domain, in which reference TRBV5-1 and TRBJ1-6 provide the parts outside the CDR3, is KAGVTQTPRYLIKTRGQQVTLSCSPISGHRSVSWYQQTPGQGLQFLFEYFSETQRNKGNFPGRFSGRQFSNSRSEMNVSTLELGDSALYLCASSLDYPIPQGAYNSPLHFGNGTRLTVT.

This rearrangement joins TRBV5-1 to TRBJ1-1; D unclear. This CDR3 region has 14 residues. The V gene's germline CDR1 is SGHRS and CDR2 YFSETQ. The V end lost 0 bases, the J end lost 7 bases, and 13 bases lay between the germline ends. CDR3 sequence (DNA): TGCGCCAGCAGCTTGGCAGGTCCCAGTAATGAAGCTTTCTTT. Its protein is CASSLAGPSNEAFF.

This chain links TRBV19 with TRBJ2-1, with 7 bases that match TRBD2. V shed 8 bases, J shed 7 bases, and the junction held 14 bases outside the gene matches. Germline CDR1 and CDR2: LNHDA and SQIVND (reference sequence). This CDR3 contains 15 residues. Written as DNA, the CDR3 is TGTGCCAGTTGCCCCGATGTGGGAGGGCAAAATGAGCAGTTCTTC. Translation gives CASCPDVGGQNEQFF.

The V and J genes are TRBV19 and TRBJ1-1; no reliable D call. CDR1 is LNHDA, CDR2 SQIVND, per germline (reference sequence). The CDR3 is made up of 14 amino acids. The ends were cut back, 3 bases at V and 2 bases at J, with 10 bases in the middle. The CDR3 reads CASSIREINTEAFF. CDR3 nucleotide sequence: TGTGCCAGTAGTATCCGAGAAATCAACACTGAAGCTTTCTTT.